This T cell receptor (beta chain) appears in the sequencing data of a study of cytotoxic CD8 clonotypes in ibrutinib-treated CLL. The germline gives CDR1 SGHDT, CDR2 YYEEEE. V was clipped by 4 bases and J by 3 bases; unmatched bases: 11. The CDR3 loop spans 16 amino acids. TCRdb keeps only in-frame clones here, not all; method: immunoSEQ multiplex PCR. The table records a few hundred thousand clones, around four fifths of them present only once. V is TRBV5-6 and J is TRBJ1-2, with 8 bases lining up with TRBD1. Source: PBMCs, taken before ibrutinib treatment. The source is a human donor with chronic lymphocytic leukemia. The CDR3 spells CASSLLRGQDYYGYTF. CDR3 nucleotide sequence: TGTGCCAGCAGCCTCCTCAGGGGACAGGACTACTATGGCTACACCTTC. The complete variable domain, with remaining parts taken from reference TRBV5-6 and TRBJ1-2, reads DAGVTQSPTHLIKTRGQQVTLRCSPKSGHDTVSWYQQALGQGPQFIFQYYEEEERQRGNFPDRFSGHQFPNYSSELNVNALLLGDSALYLCASSLLRGQDYYGYTFGSGTRLTVV.